This T cell receptor (beta chain) originates from a study of blood T cell repertoires in COVID-19. About the research overall: The cDNA or gDNA used as material had been derived from T cells, B-cell-depleted T cells, or PBMCs.

Seattle participants joined during active infection and were tracked over time. Libraries were prepared by immunoSEQ multiplex PCR; TCRdb keeps only in-frame clonotypes and omits some of them. The sample lists a few hundred thousand clones, about nine tenths occurring once. Trimming removed 2 bases from V and 6 bases from J; junction bases left unmatched: 9. Germline V gives CDR1 MRHNA, CDR2 SNTAGT. The CDR3 has 17 amino acids. The receptor's source is a woman in her twenties or thirties with COVID-19, enrolled during active disease. The chain combines TRBV6-4 with TRBJ2-3, with TRBD2 matching over 12 bases. The sequencing input was peripheral blood. The CDR3 sequence: CASSDLPASGGADTQYF. Written as DNA, the CDR3 is TGTGCCAGCAGTGACCTCCCAGCTAGCGGGGGGGCGGATACGCAGTATTTT.